This is a list of T cell receptor beta chains from one sample in a study of blood T cell repertoires in COVID-19. Using immunoSEQ multiplex PCR, the repertoire was profiled, and TCRdb retains in-frame clones only, with some absent. The sample includes about 280,000 clones, approximately 88% of them seen just once. The sample consisted of PBMCs or T cells enriched from blood (not recorded which). The origin of the receptors is a woman aged 40-49 years who had recovered from COVID-19. The CDR3 runs from the conserved cysteine through the conserved F or W. Fields, in order: J gene, D gene, clone size, V gene, CDR3 protein, CDR3 DNA. D genes are given only for firm matches. Expanded clones are given a class, and other clones once, few, many or no size at all.

J: TRBJ1-2; D: .; size: .; V: TRBV30; CDR3: CAYPWGGQNGADIYGYTF; DNA: TGTGCCTATCCCTGGGGAGGGCAAAACGGAGCCGACATATATGGCTACACCTTC
J: TRBJ2-3; D: TRBD2; size: .; V: TRBV24-1; CDR3: CATSEGGGESDTQYF; DNA: TGTGCCACCAGTGAGGGCGGGGGGGAATCGGATACGCAGTATTTT
J: TRBJ1-4; D: .; size: .; V: TRBV30; CDR3: CAWSRQTNEKLFF; DNA: TGTGCCTGGAGTAGACAGACTAATGAAAAACTGTTTTTT
J: TRBJ1-2; D: TRBD1; size: few; V: TRBV18; CDR3: CASSDRMTGVDGYTF; DNA: TGTGCCAGCTCAGACCGAATGACAGGGGTCGATGGCTACACCTTC
J: TRBJ1-5; D: .; size: .; V: TRBV28; CDR3: CASSWGDQPQHF; DNA: TGTGCCAGCAGCTGGGGGGATCAGCCCCAGCATTTT
J: TRBJ2-1; D: TRBD2; size: few; V: TRBV4-2; CDR3: CASSQDPTSGSYNEQFF; DNA: TGTGCCAGCAGCCAAGACCCAACTAGCGGGAGCTACAATGAGCAGTTCTTC
J: TRBJ2-1; D: TRBD2; size: .; V: TRBV28; CDR3: CASSPLKASGSMGNEQFF; DNA: TGTGCCAGCAGTCCATTGAAAGCTAGCGGGAGTATGGGCAATGAGCAGTTCTTC
J: TRBJ1-1; D: TRBD1; size: .; V: TRBV28; CDR3: CASSLEPGQAFF; DNA: TGTGCCAGCAGTCTCGAACCGGGACAGGCTTTCTTT
J: TRBJ2-1; D: .; size: .; V: TRBV27; CDR3: CASTLRHNRGEQFF; DNA: TGTGCCAGCACTCTACGACACAATAGGGGTGAGCAGTTCTTC
J: TRBJ2-7; D: TRBD2; size: .; V: TRBV28; CDR3: CASTHLSGSGYEQYF; DNA: TGTGCCAGCACCCATTTAAGCGGGAGCGGCTACGAGCAGTACTTC
J: TRBJ1-6; D: .; size: .; V: TRBV9; CDR3: CASSLETFSPLHF; DNA: TGTGCCAGCAGCTTAGAGACATTTTCACCCCTCCACTTT
J: TRBJ2-3; D: .; size: .; V: TRBV24-1; CDR3: CATSGGRAITDTQYF; DNA: TGTGCCACCAGTGGAGGCAGGGCCATCACAGATACGCAGTATTTT
J: TRBJ1-1; D: .; size: .; V: TRBV12-3/TRBV12-4; CDR3: CASSLFGGTEAFF; DNA: TGTGCCAGCAGTTTATTCGGGGGCACTGAAGCTTTCTTT
J: TRBJ2-3; D: .; size: .; V: TRBV4-1; CDR3: CASSRPGWVAEGATSTDTQYF; DNA: TGCGCCAGCAGCCGCCCTGGGTGGGTAGCGGAGGGGGCTACTAGCACAGATACGCAGTATTTT
J: TRBJ2-7; D: .; size: .; V: TRBV9; CDR3: CASSPTSPVPTNAQYF; DNA: TGTGCCAGCAGCCCTACTTCCCCGGTACCCACGAACGCGCAGTACTTC
J: TRBJ2-7; D: .; size: .; V: TRBV20-1; CDR3: CSAAGVYEQYF; DNA: TGCAGTGCTGCCGGGGTCTACGAGCAGTACTTC
J: TRBJ2-1; D: TRBD2; size: .; V: TRBV5-1; CDR3: CASRSSGSTYNEQFF; DNA: TGCGCCAGCAGATCTAGCGGGAGCACCTACAATGAGCAGTTCTTC
J: TRBJ2-1; D: TRBD1; size: .; V: TRBV7-9; CDR3: CASSLGQGVNEQFF; DNA: TGTGCCAGCAGCTTGGGACAGGGGGTGAATGAGCAGTTCTTC
J: TRBJ2-3; D: TRBD2; size: .; V: TRBV28; CDR3: CASSLSGLAGGDTQYF; DNA: TGTGCCAGCAGTTTATCCGGACTAGCGGGAGGGGATACGCAGTATTTT
J: TRBJ1-1; D: TRBD1; size: .; V: TRBV19; CDR3: CASLDRGDTEAFF; DNA: TGTGCCAGCTTGGACAGGGGTGACACTGAAGCTTTCTTT
J: TRBJ2-2; D: .; size: .; V: TRBV11-3; CDR3: CASSLSLAGAGELFF; DNA: TGTGCCAGCAGCTTATCTCTAGCAGGAGCCGGGGAGCTGTTTTTT
J: TRBJ1-1; D: .; size: .; V: TRBV6-5; CDR3: CASSFDSYTEAFF; DNA: TGTGCCAGCAGTTTCGACAGTTACACTGAAGCTTTCTTT
J: TRBJ1-3; D: TRBD1; size: .; V: TRBV4-2; CDR3: CASSPTDRTGPGNTIYF; DNA: TGTGCCAGCAGCCCTACGGACAGGACAGGACCGGGAAACACCATATATTTT
J: TRBJ1-3; D: .; size: .; V: TRBV11-2; CDR3: CASSLVSGFGGNTIYF; DNA: TGTGCCAGCAGCTTAGTTTCGGGGTTCGGCGGAAACACCATATATTTT
J: TRBJ1-5; D: .; size: .; V: TRBV28; CDR3: CASSFQNNQPQHF; DNA: TGTGCCAGCAGTTTCCAGAACAATCAGCCCCAGCATTTT
J: TRBJ1-2; D: .; size: many; V: TRBV5-1; CDR3: CASYPTGGANYGYTF; DNA: TGCGCCAGCTATCCAACGGGGGGAGCTAACTATGGCTACACCTTC
J: TRBJ2-3; D: TRBD2; size: once; V: TRBV14; CDR3: CASSQGGGRWTDTQYF; DNA: TGTGCCAGCAGCCAAGGAGGCGGGAGGTGGACAGATACGCAGTATTTT
J: TRBJ1-4; D: .; size: .; V: TRBV19; CDR3: CASSIDRVDSPWKKLFF; DNA: TGTGCCAGTAGTATAGATCGGGTCGACAGCCCTTGGAAAAAACTGTTTTTT
J: TRBJ2-2; D: TRBD2; size: .; V: TRBV6-2/TRBV6-3; CDR3: CASSTIAGGTGELFF; DNA: TGTGCCAGCAGTACCATAGCGGGAGGGACCGGGGAGCTGTTTTTT
J: TRBJ2-1; D: TRBD2; size: .; V: TRBV14; CDR3: CASSPAGGRYNEQFF; DNA: TGTGCCAGCAGCCCAGCGGGAGGTCGGTACAATGAGCAGTTCTTC
J: TRBJ2-1; D: TRBD2; size: .; V: TRBV7-9; CDR3: CASSLVLSLAGGSNEQFF; DNA: TGTGCCAGCAGCTTAGTATTGTCACTAGCGGGAGGGAGTAATGAGCAGTTCTTC
J: TRBJ2-5; D: TRBD2; size: .; V: TRBV9; CDR3: CASSVADREAQYF; DNA: TGTGCCAGCAGCGTAGCTGACCGGGAGGCCCAGTACTTC
J: TRBJ2-2; D: .; size: .; V: TRBV5-1; CDR3: CASSLAITAYPGELFF; DNA: TGCGCCAGCAGCTTGGCTATTACAGCCTATCCCGGGGAGCTGTTTTTT
J: TRBJ2-7; D: .; size: once; V: TRBV19; CDR3: CASSQDSPYEQYF; DNA: TGTGCCAGTAGCCAGGACAGTCCCTACGAGCAGTACTTC
J: TRBJ2-5; D: TRBD2; size: .; V: TRBV9; CDR3: CASSGLAGETQYF; DNA: TGTGCCAGCAGCGGACTAGCGGGAGAGACCCAGTACTTC
J: TRBJ2-7; D: TRBD1; size: few; V: TRBV28; CDR3: CASSLPTTDRASSYEQYF; DNA: TGTGCCAGCAGTTTACCCACTACGGACAGGGCGAGCTCCTACGAGCAGTACTTC
J: TRBJ1-4; D: TRBD1; size: .; V: TRBV2; CDR3: CASSSGTGSEKLFF; DNA: TGTGCCAGTAGTTCCGGGACAGGGAGTGAAAAACTGTTTTTT
J: TRBJ2-5; D: .; size: few; V: TRBV28; CDR3: CATAIPTGVETQYF; DNA: TGTGCCACAGCCATCCCAACGGGTGTGGAGACCCAGTACTTC
J: TRBJ2-2; D: TRBD1; size: .; V: TRBV5-1; CDR3: CASSWTGGETGELFF; DNA: TGCGCCAGCAGCTGGACAGGGGGAGAGACCGGGGAGCTGTTTTTT
J: TRBJ1-6; D: .; size: .; V: TRBV3-1/TRBV3-2; CDR3: CASSAGSSYNSPLHF; DNA: TGTGCCAGCAGCGCAGGCAGCTCCTATAATTCACCCCTCCACTTT
J: TRBJ1-2; D: .; size: .; V: TRBV7-9; CDR3: CASSLDLRVKGGYTF; DNA: TGTGCGAGCAGCTTAGATCTCAGGGTTAAGGGCGGCTACACCTTC
J: TRBJ2-2; D: .; size: .; V: TRBV19; CDR3: CASSIIGQSTGELFF; DNA: TGTGCCAGTAGTATAATCGGACAGTCCACCGGGGAGCTGTTTTTT
J: TRBJ2-7; D: TRBD2; size: .; V: TRBV27; CDR3: CASSSLAEHYEQYF; DNA: TGTGCCAGCAGTTCGCTAGCGGAACACTACGAGCAGTACTTC
J: TRBJ2-7; D: .; size: .; V: TRBV10-3; CDR3: CAISHSDEQYF; DNA: TGTGCCATCAGTCACAGTGACGAGCAGTACTTC
J: TRBJ2-3; D: TRBD2; size: .; V: TRBV18; CDR3: CASSLTSGTADTQYF; DNA: TGTGCCAGCTCGTTGACTAGCGGGACGGCAGATACGCAGTATTTT
J: TRBJ2-3; D: TRBD2; size: .; V: TRBV29-1; CDR3: CSGAGGTDTQYF; DNA: TGCAGCGGAGCGGGAGGGACAGATACGCAGTATTTT
J: TRBJ1-5; D: .; size: once; V: TRBV19; CDR3: CASTPLGGFSNQPQHF; DNA: TGTGCCAGTACCCCCTTGGGGGGTTTTAGCAATCAGCCCCAGCATTTT
J: TRBJ2-7; D: .; size: .; V: TRBV27; CDR3: CASRAGNPYEQYF; DNA: TGTGCCAGCAGGGCAGGAAACCCCTACGAGCAGTACTTC
J: TRBJ1-2; D: .; size: few; V: TRBV28; CDR3: CASSLGQGAYGYTF; DNA: TGTGCCAGCAGCCTTGGTCAGGGCGCCTATGGCTACACCTTC
J: TRBJ2-7; D: .; size: .; V: TRBV7-2; CDR3: CASSLFGEREQYF; DNA: TGTGCCAGCAGCCTTTTTGGGGAGAGGGAGCAGTACTTC
J: TRBJ1-2; D: TRBD1; size: once; V: TRBV10-3; CDR3: CAISEFGQGASTGRGYGYTF; DNA: TGTGCCATCAGTGAGTTCGGACAGGGCGCGTCGACTGGTCGGGGTTATGGCTACACCTTC
J: TRBJ2-7; D: .; size: .; V: TRBV18; CDR3: CASSPGYEQYF; DNA: TGTGCCAGCTCACCCGGTTACGAGCAGTACTTC
J: TRBJ1-4; D: TRBD1; size: .; V: TRBV28; CDR3: CASSFGQGREKLFF; DNA: TGTGCCAGCAGTTTCGGACAGGGTCGTGAAAAACTGTTTTTT
J: TRBJ2-3; D: .; size: .; V: TRBV27; CDR3: CASSLRASTDTQYF; DNA: TGTGCCAGCAGTTTACGAGCAAGCACAGATACGCAGTATTTT
J: TRBJ2-1; D: TRBD2; size: .; V: TRBV18; CDR3: CASSPETSGRLNEQFF; DNA: TGTGCCAGCTCACCCGAGACTAGCGGGAGGTTAAATGAGCAGTTCTTC
J: TRBJ1-2; D: .; size: .; V: TRBV29-1; CDR3: CSVELARTGYGYTF; DNA: TGCAGCGTTGAACTCGCCAGGACTGGCTATGGCTACACCTTC
J: TRBJ1-2; D: .; size: .; V: TRBV3-1/TRBV3-2; CDR3: CASSRTRAVGYTF; DNA: TGTGCCAGCAGCCGAACCAGGGCGGTTGGCTACACCTTC
J: TRBJ2-1; D: TRBD2; size: .; V: TRBV5-8; CDR3: CASSLGDGKGTRAVNEQFF; DNA: TGTGCCAGCAGCTTAGGGGACGGGAAGGGGACTAGGGCCGTCAATGAGCAGTTCTTC
J: TRBJ2-1; D: TRBD2; size: .; V: TRBV28; CDR3: CASSDPGLAAYNEQFF; DNA: TGTGCCAGCAGTGATCCGGGACTAGCGGCCTACAATGAGCAGTTCTTC